The TCR beta chain under discussion was sequenced for a study of blood T cells in healthy people across ages. Study-wide results and limits: Higher naive T cell percentage went strongly together with higher TCR beta diversity. Shifts in expanded clonotypes may have been confounded by donor CMV status, which was unknown.

Sample-barcoded 5' priming and a J-beta primer mix drove a second PCR of about 6 to 12 cycles. TCRdb reanalysed the 5' RACE reads using MiXCR and keeps one entry per CDR3 protein. In the table there are about 830,000 distinct CDR3 sequences, 58% of which are singletons. Each sample had at least 6 million PBMCs isolated. Total RNA was extracted at no less than 6 micrograms per sample. Worth noting for this clonotype: Its cognate antigen is unknown.

The TCR originated in a man aged 30 to 45 in good health. Sequencing used blood.

This CDR3 reads CASSRDPEQYF. In DNA, the CDR3 is TGTGCCAGCAGCCGGGACCCGGAGCAGTACTTC. The rearrangement uses TRBV11-2 and TRBJ2-7, with D tentatively TRBD1 or TRBD2 (5 bases each). V lost 5 bases to trimming and J lost 7 bases, with 9 bases between them. The CDR3 covers 11 residues. Germline CDR1 reads SGHAT; CDR2 reads FQNNGV.